Each of the 2 T cell receptor beta chains below was sequenced from the same sample in a study of CD8+ T cells in alopecia areata. The sequencing template was cDNA reverse transcribed from extracted RNA. Only in-frame clones appear in the TCRdb table, and some are missing; sequencing was by immunoSEQ multiplex PCR. The sample lists about 110,000 clones; approximately 50% were seen once. Specimen: NKG2D-low CD8+ T cells sorted from blood. These receptors all come from a human donor with alopecia areata.

There are a few counts of this clone. V and J are TRBV28 and TRBJ2-7; 9 bases align to TRBD1. Trimming cost V 4 bases and J 1 base; bases outside gene matches: 5. Germline CDR1 and CDR2: MDHEN and SYDVKM. This CDR3 is built from 15 residues. The DNA for the CDR3 is TGTGCCAGCAGTTGGGACAGGGAGGGGTCCTACGAGCAGTACTTC. This sequence encodes CASSWDREGSYEQYF.

The chain is built from TRBV28 and TRBJ2-7; 9 bases match TRBD1. J lost 2 bases, V lost 5 bases, and 7 bases had no gene match. The CDR3 has 15 residues. CDR1 is MDHEN and CDR2 is SYDVKM in the germline V gene. CDR3 bases: TGTGCCAGCAGTGCGACCGGGACAGGGACCTACGAGCAGTACTTC. Protein: CASSATGTGTYEQYF. Drawing the rest from reference TRBV28 and TRBJ2-7, the complete variable domain is DVKVTQSSRYLVKRTGEKVFLECVQDMDHENMFWYRQDPGLGLRLIYFSYDVKMKEKGDIPEGYSVSREKKERFSLILESASTNQTSMYLCASSATGTGTYEQYFGPGTRLTVT.